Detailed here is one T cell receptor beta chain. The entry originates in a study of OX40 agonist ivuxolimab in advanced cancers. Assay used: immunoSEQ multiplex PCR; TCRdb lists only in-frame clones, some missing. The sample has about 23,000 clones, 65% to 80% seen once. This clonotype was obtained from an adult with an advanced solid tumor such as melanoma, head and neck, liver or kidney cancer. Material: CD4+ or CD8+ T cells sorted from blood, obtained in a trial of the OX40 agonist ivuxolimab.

The CDR3 is CASSGQGAESDTQYF. The DNA of the CDR3 is TGTGCCAGCAGCGGACAGGGGGCCGAGTCAGATACGCAGTATTTT. This rearrangement joins TRBV11-2 to TRBJ2-3, with 11 bases identical to TRBD1. The CDR3 is 15 residues long. CDR1 is SGHAT and CDR2 is FQNNGV in the germline V gene. V dropped 5 bases and J dropped 4; count of bases not matched to a gene: 5.